The T cell receptor beta chain described here comes from a study of T-cell memory formation after mild COVID-19. In the study overall: Largely donor-specific sequence clusters came from two donors.

V dropped 5 bases and J dropped 10 bases, with 15 bases sitting between them. The CDR3 is 14 amino acids. The germline gives CDR1 SEHNR, CDR2 FQNEAQ (reference sequence). Via MiXCR, TCRdb re-called the 5' RACE reads, giving one row per CDR3 protein. Here the sample spans just over 350,000 distinct CDR3 sequences, roughly an eighth being singletons. The receptor's source is a man in his late teens or twenties who had mild COVID-19 (a few samples of this study predate the infection). Cell type and time point are not known. V gene TRBV7-9 combines with J gene TRBJ1-6, with a weak D call TRBD1 (6 bases). Sequencing used PBMCs or a T cell subset sorted from them (not recorded which). The CDR3: CASSPFGQTSPLHF. The CDR3 DNA reads as TGTGCCAGCAGCCCATTTGGACAGACCTCACCCCTCCACTTT.